One and the same sample provided the 26 T cell receptor beta chains below, sequenced in a study of T cell repertoires in cytomegalovirus infection. Each CDR3 protein is one row after TCRdb ran MiXCR on the reads. Of approximately 910,000 distinct CDR3 sequences detected, 31% appear once; the ten largest clones hold around 15%. For these TCRs, the target antigens are not known. Specimen: cultured CD8+ T cells from PBMCs, collected from culture after CMV antigen stimulation. These receptors all come from a human donor in good health (CMV status not recorded). Some clones in this sample may be carry-over from other donors' samples.

This clonotype was detected many times. This chain uses TRBV12-3 or TRBV12-4 with TRBJ1-3, with 9 bases identical to TRBD1. The CDR3 consists of 18 residues. J lost 0 bases, V lost 1 base, and 7 bases had no gene match. The CDR3 nucleotides are TGTGCCAGCAGTTTAGAAAGGGACAGGGCCTTCTCTGGAAACACCATATATTTT. It translates to CASSLERDRAFSGNTIYF.

This clonotype appeared a few times. One end of the junction does not line up with germline, which may come from a read error. The rearrangement links TRBV4-3 to TRBJ2-5; 7 bases line up with TRBD1. Germline values: CDR1 LGHNA, CDR2 YSLEER. CDR3 length: 15 residues. CDR3 coding DNA: TGCGCCAACAGCCAAGGACGGACAGGCCGAGAGACCCAGTACTTC. It is translated as CANSQGRTGRETQYF.

CDR3 DNA: TGTGCCAGCAGGGACTGGGGCTCATACGAGCAGTACGTC. Its translation is CASRDWGSYEQYV. The J gene is TRBJ2-7, the V gene TRBV7-4; D is tentatively TRBD1 or TRBD2 (5 bases each). Germline CDR1 and CDR2: SGHVT and SQSDAQ. The length of the CDR3 is 13 residues. V dropped 6 bases and J dropped 4 bases, with 13 bases sitting between them.

This clonotype was counted a few times. The chain has TRBV6-1 and TRBJ2-7; D uncertain. V was shortened by 3 bases and J by 3 bases, with 9 bases between the two germline ends. This CDR3 spans 13 amino acids. Germline CDR1 is MNHNS and CDR2 is SASEGT. CDR3 DNA sequence: TGTGCCAGCAGTGAGGGCAGTTTCTACGAGCAGTACGTC. Translating it yields CASSEGSFYEQYV.

The chain recombines TRBV11-2 with TRBJ1-6, with TRBD1 identical over 8 bases. Trimming at V came to 8 bases and at J to 6 bases, leaving 3 bases not matched to a gene. The CDR3 has 13 residues. CDR1 SGHAT and CDR2 FQNNGV come from the germline V gene. CDR3 sequence (DNA): TGTGCCAGCGATACAGGGGGTAATTCACCCCTCCACTTT. It translates to CASDTGGNSPLHF.

Here the CDR3 DNA reads TGTGCCACCAGGGACGGCTCCTACAATGAGCAGTTCTTC. Translated: CATRDGSYNEQFF. The chain employs TRBV15 and TRBJ2-1; no reliable D call. The CDR3 is 13 residues long. Germline assignment: CDR1 LNHNV and CDR2 YYDKDF (reference sequence). The V and J ends lost 6 bases and 0 bases respectively, with 6 bases between them.

Many counts were recorded for this clonotype. V gene TRBV12-3 or TRBV12-4 combines with J gene TRBJ1-5, with TRBD1 as a possible D gene (5 bases). The germline V and J ends were trimmed by 3 bases and 7 bases, with 10 bases remaining between them. The CDR3 is 13 amino acids. CDR3 protein: CASSFGGRQPQHF. The CDR3 region has the DNA TGTGCCAGCAGTTTTGGGGGTAGGCAGCCCCAGCATTTT.

This clonotype has more than one count but fewer than ten. The chain employs TRBV28 and TRBJ2-7; D possibly corresponds to TRBD2 (5 bases). V dropped 7 bases and J dropped 0 bases, with 16 bases sitting between them. CDR3 length equals 15 residues. CDR1 is MDHEN and CDR2 is SYDVKM in the germline V gene. The CDR3 sequence: CASTRTGINSYEQYV. For the CDR3, the DNA is TGTGCCAGCACCCGGACCGGGATTAACTCCTACGAGCAGTACGTC.

In its sample, this clonotype was seen a few times. This chain connects TRBV5-1 to TRBJ1-1; the D gene is possibly TRBD1 (6 bases). The V gene lost 1 base and the J gene lost 5 bases, with 15 bases spanning the gap. Germline V CDR1 and CDR2: SGHRS, YFSETQ. The CDR3 has 15 residues. The CDR3 protein is CASSLTPGAGTEAFF. DNA of the CDR3: TGCGCCAGCAGCTTGACTCCGGGGGCAGGTACTGAAGCTTTCTTT.

This clonotype occurred a few times. The V gene is TRBV4-1, the J gene TRBJ2-7, with TRBD2 matching over 7 bases. The CDR3 spans 15 residues. V gave up 0 bases and J gave up 3 bases; unmatched junction bases: 5. Germline V gives CDR1 MGHRA, CDR2 YSYEKL. The CDR3 spells CASSQDLGGVYEQYF. The CDR3 coding sequence is TGCGCCAGCAGCCAAGATCTGGGGGGGGTCTACGAGCAGTACTTC.

This clonotype was seen more than once but under ten times. The chain employs TRBV6-2 or TRBV6-3 and TRBJ1-5; no reliable D call. The CDR3 sequence is 15 residues long. Per germline, CDR1 MNHEY and CDR2 SVGEGT. V dropped 4 bases and J dropped 0 bases, with 10 bases sitting between them. The CDR3 DNA reads TGTGCCAGCAGTTTCAGGAGCCATAGCAATCAGCCCCAGCATTTT. It is translated as CASSFRSHSNQPQHF.

This clonotype was counted at least ten times. The chain combines TRBV6-2 or TRBV6-3 with TRBJ2-3, with TRBD1 identical over 7 bases. The CDR3 is made up of 15 amino acids. Germline V lookup: CDR1 MNHEY, CDR2 SVGEGT. J was trimmed by 4 bases and V by 5 bases; bases with no gene match: 9. The CDR3 region is CASSQQGSVPDTQYF. DNA of the CDR3: TGTGCCAGCAGTCAACAGGGGAGCGTCCCAGATACGCAGTATTTT.

This clonotype turned up a few times. The CDR3 nucleotides read TGCAGTGCTAGACTGGCCGGGACAGGGGTCTACTCCTATAATTCACCCCTCCACTTT. Translation: CSARLAGTGVYSYNSPLHF. The rearrangement joins TRBV20-1 to TRBJ1-6; TRBD1 agrees at 10 bases. The CDR3 sequence is 19 residues long. The germline V gene encodes CDR1 DFQATT and CDR2 SNEGSKA (reference sequence). V dropped 2 bases and J dropped 0; count of bases not matched to a gene: 10.

As regards this clonotype: A junction boundary mismatches the germline segment, possibly from a read error. CDR3 sequence: CTSSQESGFFGYTF. In nucleotides, the CDR3 is TGCACCAGCAGCCAAGAGTCAGGGTTTTTTGGCTACACCTTC. The rearrangement uses TRBV4-1 and TRBJ1-2; weak D call: TRBD1 (5 bases). Germline V gene lookup returns CDR1 MGHRA and CDR2 YSYEKL. The CDR3 consists of 14 residues.

At least ten counts were recorded for this clonotype. This rearrangement joins TRBV7-8 to TRBJ2-3; 9 bases agree with TRBD2. The germline V gene encodes CDR1 SGHVS and CDR2 FQNEAQ. V trimming: 11 bases; J trimming: 4 bases; junction bases outside the gene matches: 7. The CDR3 extends over 13 amino acids. The CDR3 region is CAAASGVSDTQYF. DNA of the CDR3: TGTGCCGCCGCTAGCGGGGTCTCAGATACGCAGTATTTT.

This clonotype was observed a handful of times. The chain employs TRBV27 and TRBJ2-1, with D perhaps matching TRBD1 or TRBD2 (6 bases each). There are 12 residues in the CDR3. Germline V CDR1 and CDR2: MNHEY, SMNVEV (reference sequence). With 10 bases removed from V and 8 bases from J, the gap between germline ends came to 15 bases. The CDR3 bases are TGTGCCACCCTAGGGGGGCGAGATGAGCAGTTCTTC. This translates into CATLGGRDEQFF.

On this clonotype itself: Just one base apart from a much larger clone, this may be a read error. The V and J genes are TRBV7-8 and TRBJ2-6, with D perhaps given as TRBD1 or TRBD2 (7 bases each). The CDR3 runs 16 residues. Germline CDR1 reads SGHVS; CDR2 reads FQNEAQ. Trimming took 5 bases from V and 0 from J, leaving 11 bases between them. CDR3 nucleotide sequence: TGTGCCAGCAGCGACAGGGACTACTCTGGGGCCAACGTCCTGACTTTC. Translated, it gives CASSDRDYSGANVLTF.

The sample holds a few counts of this clonotype. The gene calls are TRBV7-6 and TRBJ1-3; D may be TRBD1 (5 bases). Trimming left V 5 bases short and J 14 bases short, with 16 bases between. The CDR3 consists of 12 residues. Germline assignment: CDR1 SGHVS and CDR2 FNYEAQ. CDR3 bases: TGTGCCAGCAGCCTTGGGACCCCCTCCTTATATTTT. This translates into CASSLGTPSLYF. The whole variable domain, filled in from reference TRBV7-6 and TRBJ1-3, reads GAGVSQSPRYKVTKRGQDVALRCDPISGHVSLYWYRQALGQGPEFLTYFNYEAQQDKSGLPNDRFSAERPEGSISTLTIQRTEQRDSAMYRCASSLGTPSLYFGEGSWLTVV.

This clonotype showed up many times. The rearrangement links TRBV7-6 to TRBJ1-5; D unclear. Trimming stripped 5 bases from V and 7 bases from J, with 12 bases between. CDR3 length equals 13 residues. Germline CDR1 reads SGHVS; CDR2 reads FNYEAQ. The CDR3 loop is CASSPDTYQPQHF. The CDR3 DNA reads TGTGCCAGCAGCCCAGACACATACCAGCCCCAGCATTTT.

The V gene is TRBV27, the J gene TRBJ2-1; TRBD2 is a possible D gene (6 bases). The CDR3 is 15 residues long. V was pared by 3 bases and J by 3 bases, with 12 bases between. CDR1 MNHEY and CDR2 SMNVEV come from the germline V gene (reference sequence). CDR3 bases: TGTGCCAGCAGTTTCGGGGGTGGCGGCTACAATGAGCAGTTCTTC. It specifies CASSFGGGGYNEQFF.

The sample holds a few counts of this clonotype. This chain's CDR3 is CASSIWTVSNQPQHF. In nucleotides, the CDR3 is TGTGCCAGTAGTATCTGGACAGTTAGCAATCAGCCCCAGCATTTT. The chain is built from TRBV19 and TRBJ1-5; TRBD1 is a possible D gene (6 bases). The CDR3 is made up of 15 amino acids. V was pared by 3 bases and J by 0 bases, with 9 bases between. CDR1 LNHDA and CDR2 SQIVND come from the germline V gene (reference sequence).

This clonotype was counted ten times or more. The chain joins TRBV27 to TRBJ2-2; D ambiguous. Germline V gene data show CDR1 as MNHEY and CDR2 as SMNVEV (reference sequence). V lost 3 bases and J lost 2, with 7 bases in between. The CDR3 is 14 residues long. The chain's CDR3 is CASSFGLNTGELFF. In nucleotides, the CDR3 is TGTGCCAGCAGTTTTGGTCTTAACACCGGGGAGCTGTTTTTT.

The chain is built from TRBV12-3 or TRBV12-4 and TRBJ1-4; no definite D call. V was shortened by 1 base and J by 8 bases, with 8 bases between the two germline ends. The CDR3 extends over 13 amino acids. The CDR3 bases are TGTGCCAGCAGTTTAGGACGCAGGGAAAAACTGTTTTTT. This sequence encodes CASSLGRREKLFF.

This clonotype came up a few times. The rearrangement uses TRBV28 and TRBJ1-2; D gene unclear. V dropped 5 bases and J dropped 3 bases, with 16 bases sitting between them. The CDR3 extends over 15 amino acids. The V gene's germline CDR1 is MDHEN and CDR2 SYDVKM. For the CDR3, the DNA is TGTGCCAGCAGTCTTAGCCCGGGGTCCTACTATGGCTACACCTTC. Translated: CASSLSPGSYYGYTF.

Worth noting for this clonotype: In this CDR3 the conserved last residue, phenylalanine or tryptophan, is missing, so a read error is likely. This chain links TRBV6-1 with TRBJ2-5; D remains unclear. With 4 bases removed from V and 2 bases from J, the gap between germline ends came to 11 bases. The germline gives CDR1 MNHNS, CDR2 SASEGT. The CDR3 sequence is 14 residues long. The CDR3 DNA reads as TGTGCCAGCAGTGGCAGGCAGTTACAAGAGACCCAGTACTAC. It translates to CASSGRQLQETQYY.

About this clonotype: One end of the junction varies from germline; a read error may be responsible. V gene TRBV10-3 combines with J gene TRBJ1-1, with a tentative D call TRBD1 (5 bases). Germline CDR1 and CDR2: ENHRY and SYGVKD. The CDR3 is 14 amino acids. The CDR3 nucleotides are TGTGCCATCACTGAGAAAAGGGGTTACACTGAAGCTTTCTTT. This codes for CAITEKRGYTEAFF.